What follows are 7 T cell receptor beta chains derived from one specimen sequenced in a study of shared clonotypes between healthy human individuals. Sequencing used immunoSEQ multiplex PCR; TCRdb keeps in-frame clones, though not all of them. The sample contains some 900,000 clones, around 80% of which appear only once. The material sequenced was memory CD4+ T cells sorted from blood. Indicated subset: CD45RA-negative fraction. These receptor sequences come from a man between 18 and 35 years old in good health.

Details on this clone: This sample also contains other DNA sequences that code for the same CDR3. CDR3 DNA: TGTGCCAGCAGTAGACGGTACGAGCAGTACTTC. Its protein is CASSRRYEQYF. The chain is built from TRBV6-6 and TRBJ2-7; D is undetermined. Germline V gene lookup returns CDR1 MNHNY and CDR2 SVGAGI (reference sequence). V was cut by 5 bases and J by 4 bases, with 6 bases left in between. This CDR3 is built from 11 residues.

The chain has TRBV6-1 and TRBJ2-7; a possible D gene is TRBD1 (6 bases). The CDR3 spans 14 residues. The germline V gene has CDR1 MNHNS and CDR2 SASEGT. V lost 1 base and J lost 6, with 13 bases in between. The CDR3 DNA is TGTGCCAGCAGTGAAGGTCAGGGGTGGGCCGAGCAGTACTTC. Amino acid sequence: CASSEGQGWAEQYF.

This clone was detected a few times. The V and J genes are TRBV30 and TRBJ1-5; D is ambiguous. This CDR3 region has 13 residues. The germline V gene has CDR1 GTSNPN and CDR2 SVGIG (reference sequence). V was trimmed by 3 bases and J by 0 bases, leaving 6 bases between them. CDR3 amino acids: CAWSHHSNQPQHF. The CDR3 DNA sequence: TGTGCCTGGAGCCACCATAGCAATCAGCCCCAGCATTTT.

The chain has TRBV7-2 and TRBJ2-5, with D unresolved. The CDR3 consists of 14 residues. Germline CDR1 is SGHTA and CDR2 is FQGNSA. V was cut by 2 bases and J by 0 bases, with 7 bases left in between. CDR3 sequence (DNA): TGTGCCAGCAGCTTAAATCCGTACCAAGAGACCCAGTACTTC. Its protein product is CASSLNPYQETQYF.

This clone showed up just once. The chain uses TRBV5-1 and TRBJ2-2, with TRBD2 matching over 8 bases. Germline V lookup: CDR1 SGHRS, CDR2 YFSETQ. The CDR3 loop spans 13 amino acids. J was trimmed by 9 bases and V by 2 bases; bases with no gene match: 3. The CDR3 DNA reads TGCGCCAGCAGCTTTACTAGCGGCCGGGAGCTGTTTTTT. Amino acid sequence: CASSFTSGRELFF. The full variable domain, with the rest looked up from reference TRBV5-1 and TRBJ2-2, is KAGVTQTPRYLIKTRGQQVTLSCSPISGHRSVSWYQQTPGQGLQFLFEYFSETQRNKGNFPGRFSGRQFSNSRSEMNVSTLELGDSALYLCASSFTSGRELFFGEGSRLTVL.

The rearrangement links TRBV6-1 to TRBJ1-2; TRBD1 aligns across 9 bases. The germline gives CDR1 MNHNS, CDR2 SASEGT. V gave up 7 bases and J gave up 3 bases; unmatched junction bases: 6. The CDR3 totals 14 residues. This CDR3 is CASNRDRGDYGYTF. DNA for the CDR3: TGTGCCAGCAACCGAGACAGGGGGGACTATGGCTACACCTTC.

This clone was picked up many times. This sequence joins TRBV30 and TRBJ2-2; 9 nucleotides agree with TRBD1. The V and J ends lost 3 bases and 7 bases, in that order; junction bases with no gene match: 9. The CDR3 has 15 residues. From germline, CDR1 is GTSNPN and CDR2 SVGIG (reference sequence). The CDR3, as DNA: TGTGCCTGGAGCCCGACAGGGGGAAGGCACGGGGAGCTGTTTTTT. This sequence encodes CAWSPTGGRHGELFF. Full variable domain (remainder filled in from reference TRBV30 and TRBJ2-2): SQTIHQWPATLVQPVGSPLSLECTVEGTSNPNLYWYRQAAGRGLQLLFYSVGIGQISSEVPQNLSASRPQDRQFILSSKKLLLSDSGFYLCAWSPTGGRHGELFFGEGSRLTVL.